The entry below describes one T cell receptor beta chain. Antigen: not known. The sample comes from a study of cytomegalovirus exposure and HLA in healthy donors. Across the whole study: Findings of an earlier analysis included 90 million to 120 million unique TCR beta sequences from 190 million or so T cells. From donors who were HLA-typed, an early data release held around 85 million unique TCRs. Overall study results and limits: Analysis performed later found over 15,000 TCR beta sequences associated with HLA alleles at 0.05 false discovery rate. Available immune exposure information covered CMV serostatus only.

Amplification used 60 Vbeta primers and 13 Jbeta primers. Using immunoSEQ multiplex PCR, the repertoire was profiled, and TCRdb retains in-frame clones only, with some absent. The repertoire includes 130,000 to 150,000 clones, roughly 75% of them detected once, and 2% to 2.5% sits in the top ten. Material for sequencing was PBMCs. The receptor was isolated from a young man in good health and CMV-seronegative.

In nucleotides, the CDR3 is TGCGCCAGCAGGCAGGGGGCTTCGAACACTGAAGCTTTCTTT. Protein: CASRQGASNTEAFF. The rearrangement uses TRBV10-2 and TRBJ1-1; 8 bases align to TRBD1. Per germline, CDR1 WSHSY and CDR2 SAAADI. The length of the CDR3 is 14 residues. V lost 6 bases to trimming and J lost 1 base; unmatched junction nucleotides: 4.